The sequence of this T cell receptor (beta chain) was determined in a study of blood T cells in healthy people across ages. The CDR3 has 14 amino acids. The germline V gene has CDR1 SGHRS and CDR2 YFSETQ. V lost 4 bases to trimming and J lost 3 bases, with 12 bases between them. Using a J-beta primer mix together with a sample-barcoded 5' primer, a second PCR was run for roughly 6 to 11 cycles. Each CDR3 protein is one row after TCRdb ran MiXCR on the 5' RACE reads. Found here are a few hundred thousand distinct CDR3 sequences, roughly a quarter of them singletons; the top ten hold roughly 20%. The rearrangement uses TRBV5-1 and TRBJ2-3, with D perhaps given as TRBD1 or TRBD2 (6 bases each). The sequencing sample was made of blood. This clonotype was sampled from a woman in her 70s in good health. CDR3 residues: CASSGGQGTDTQYF. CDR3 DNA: TGCGCCAGCAGCGGGGGGCAGGGGACAGATACGCAGTATTTT.